This T cell receptor (beta chain) appears in the sequencing data of a study of beta chain features in type 1 diabetes. Study-level points and caveats: Shorter TCRB CDR3s, moderately but significantly so, were found in Type 1 diabetes patients in all four CD4+ subsets.

Reverse transcription of all isolated RNA meant that expressed TCRB transcripts were sequenced. TCRdb keeps only in-frame clones here, not all; method: immunoSEQ multiplex PCR. The table records 500,000 to 800,000 clones, under 15% of them present only once. V was cut by 7 bases and J by 1 base, with 17 bases left in between. Germline loops: CDR1 MDHEN, CDR2 SYDVKM. This CDR3 spans 16 amino acids. Notes on this clone: Antigen unknown.

The sample consisted of naive CD4+ T cells from blood. This TCR derives from a man aged 25-45 years with type 1 diabetes. The rearrangement links TRBV28 to TRBJ2-4, with a tentative D call TRBD1 (6 bases). DNA of the CDR3: TGTGCCAGCACCCTAGGAAGAGACAGGGCCAAAAACATTCAGTACTTC. Translating it yields CASTLGRDRAKNIQYF.